The clone carrying this TCR beta chain was recorded many times. This sample was included in a study of T cells in Graves' hyperthyroidism and ophthalmopathy. Amplification yielded TCR beta CDR3 regions, with RNA transcripts as the source. During a first-round RT-PCR of the TCR CDR3, the HTBI primer set was used. TCRdb itself ran the multiplex PCR reads through MiXCR, one entry per CDR3 protein. The sample includes approximately 600,000 distinct CDR3 sequences, more than 11% seen only once; the top ten take under 7%. Investigators excluded patients with uncontrolled infection, other autoimmune disease, pregnancy or lactation. The source of this sequence is a young woman with Graves' hyperthyroidism that later progressed to Graves' ophthalmopathy. The sequencing sample was made of blood.

CDR3 bases: TGTGCCAGCTCACCATCAGGGGCGAACACCGGGGAGCTGTTTTTT. As protein: CASSPSGANTGELFF. The chain joins TRBV18 to TRBJ2-2; a weak D match, TRBD1 (6 bases). Germline CDR1 KGHSH, CDR2 LQKENI. Trimming pared 2 bases from V and 0 bases from J, leaving 7 bases between. The CDR3 is 15 residues long.